A single sample gave rise to the 23 T cell receptor beta chains below, sequenced in a study of STAT5B mutations in CD4+ large granular lymphocyte leukemia. The repertoire was sequenced with immunoSEQ multiplex PCR; TCRdb's copy has only in-frame clones and lacks some. This repertoire shows tens of thousands of clones, roughly 72% found once; its top ten account for approximately 0.29%. Source material: CD4+ T cells from blood buffy coats. The receptors derive from a human donor in good health.

V usage is TRBV29-1 and J usage is TRBJ2-2; 11 positions agree with TRBD2. Looked up from germline, CDR1 is SQVTM and CDR2 is ANQGSEA. This CDR3 region has 13 residues. V lost 5 bases to trimming and J lost 10 bases; unmatched junction nucleotides: 6. CDR3 region: CSVQETSGAELFF. CDR3 nucleotide sequence: TGCAGCGTTCAGGAGACTAGCGGGGCGGAGCTGTTTTTT.

The chain uses TRBV25-1 and TRBJ2-5; 9 nucleotides agree with TRBD1. V was clipped by 6 bases and J by 0 bases; unmatched bases: 8. CDR1 and CDR2 (germline): MGHDK, SYGVNS. The CDR3 runs 16 residues. Here the CDR3 DNA reads TGTGCCAGCAGGGCCCCCGGGACAGGGTACCAAGAGACCCAGTACTTC. Translating gives CASRAPGTGYQETQYF. The whole variable domain, filled in from reference TRBV25-1 and TRBJ2-5, reads EADIYQTPRYLVIGTGKKITLECSQTMGHDKMYWYQQDPGMELHLIHYSYGVNSTEKGDLSSESTVSRIRTEHFPLTLESARPSHTSQYLCASRAPGTGYQETQYFGPGTRLLVL.

The chain combines TRBV5-1 with TRBJ2-1; D is undetermined. Deletions cut 0 bases from V and 5 bases from J, with 6 bases between. Germline values: CDR1 SGHRS, CDR2 YFSETQ. The CDR3 runs to 13 residues. The CDR3 nucleotides read TGCGCCAGCAGCTTGGTTGCGGACAATGAGCAGTTCTTC. It specifies CASSLVADNEQFF.

The chain couples TRBV19 to TRBJ2-1, with TRBD2 matching 14 bases. Per germline, CDR1 LNHDA and CDR2 SQIVND (reference sequence). CDR3 length equals 17 residues. The J segment lost 6 bases and the V segment lost 5 bases, leaving 9 bases of the junction unmatched. CDR3 bases: TGTGCCAGTAGTCCTCGGACTAGCGGGGGGCACCGCAATGAGCAGTTCTTC. Residues: CASSPRTSGGHRNEQFF.

The chain joins TRBV29-1 to TRBJ2-1; the D gene is possibly TRBD1 (5 bases). V was cut by 4 bases and J by 5 bases, with 9 bases left in between. CDR3 length: 12 amino acids. CDR1 is SQVTM, CDR2 ANQGSEA, per germline. CDR3 sequence (DNA): TGCAGCGTTGTGGGGCGAGACAATGAGCAGTTCTTC. Translation gives CSVVGRDNEQFF.

This rearrangement joins TRBV7-9 to TRBJ1-1; TRBD1 is a possible D gene (6 bases). V lost 5 bases and J 3 bases, leaving 19 bases between the germline ends. Germline V gives CDR1 SEHNR, CDR2 FQNEAQ (reference sequence). The CDR3 spans 16 residues. The chain's CDR3 is CASSPPSGAEDTEAFF. In nucleotides, the CDR3 is TGTGCCAGCAGCCCCCCGTCGGGGGCGGAGGACACTGAAGCTTTCTTT.

This clone was observed once. The chain recombines TRBV11-2 with TRBJ2-1; D is uncertain. The CDR3 is made up of 10 amino acids. Trimming took off 8 bases at V and 9 bases at J, with 8 bases between the two ends. Germline-derived CDR1 and CDR2 are SGHAT and FQNNGV. CDR3 coding DNA: TGTGCCAGCTACGCGGTTGAGCAGTTCTTC. This gives the protein CASYAVEQFF. Combining the CDR3 with reference TRBV11-2 and TRBJ2-1 gives the whole variable domain EAGVAQSPRYKIIEKRQSVAFWCNPISGHATLYWYQQILGQGPKLLIQFQNNGVVDDSQLPKDRFSAERLKGVDSTLKIQPAKLEDSAVYLCASYAVEQFFGPGTRLTVL.

V is TRBV9 and J is TRBJ1-1; D possibly corresponds to TRBD1 (5 bases). Trimming stripped 3 bases from V and 6 bases from J, with 15 bases between. The CDR3 consists of 14 residues. Germline CDR1 is SGDLS and CDR2 is YYNGEE. DNA for the CDR3: TGTGCCAGCAGCGCGGATTGGGGGGTAGCTGAAGCTTTCTTT. It yields the protein CASSADWGVAEAFF.

The J gene is TRBJ1-5, the V gene TRBV27, with 8 bases lining up with TRBD1. CDR3 length: 15 residues. CDR1 MNHEY and CDR2 SMNVEV come from the germline V gene (reference sequence). J gave up 6 bases and V 8 bases, and 12 bases lay outside the gene matches. In DNA, the CDR3 is TGTGCCAGCTCAACCAGGGGGCTGAGGAGTCAGCCCCAGCATTTT. Residues: CASSTRGLRSQPQHF.

This clone was seen more than once but under ten times. The V call is TRBV9, the J call TRBJ1-1; D is ambiguous. V lost 2 bases, J lost 2 bases, and 13 bases lay in between. This CDR3 has 15 amino acids. Germline lookup yields CDR1 SGDLS and CDR2 YYNGEE. The CDR3 sequence is CASSVGSKRNTEAFF. CDR3 coding DNA: TGTGCCAGCAGCGTCGGGTCGAAGAGAAACACTGAAGCTTTCTTT. The full variable domain, completed using reference TRBV9 and TRBJ1-1, is DSGVTQTPKHLITATGQRVTLRCSPRSGDLSVYWYQQSLDQGLQFLIQYYNGEERAKGNILERFSAQQFPDLHSELNLSSLELGDSALYFCASSVGSKRNTEAFFGQGTRLTVV.

CDR3 region: CASRDRAYNEQFF. CDR3 DNA sequence: TGCGCCAGTCGGGACAGGGCTTACAATGAGCAGTTCTTC. The J gene is TRBJ2-1, the V gene TRBV10-2; TRBD1 matches at 9 bases. Germline values: CDR1 WSHSY, CDR2 SAAADI. V gave up 9 bases and J gave up 4 bases; unmatched junction bases: 4. This CDR3 has 13 residues.

The chain links TRBV2 to TRBJ1-6; D perhaps matches TRBD1 (5 bases). Trimming removed 2 bases from V and 0 bases from J, with 11 bases in between. The CDR3 totals 17 residues. Germline CDR1 and CDR2: SNHLY and FYNNEI. For the CDR3, the DNA is TGTGCCAGCAGTGAACGACAGACGAGCTCCTATAATTCACCCCTCCACTTT. Translating gives CASSERQTSSYNSPLHF.

V is TRBV7-2 and J is TRBJ2-3; possibly TRBD1 or TRBD2 for D (6 bases each). Deletions cut 2 bases from V and 15 bases from J, with 15 bases between. Germline CDR1 is SGHTA and CDR2 is FQGNSA. There are 12 residues in the CDR3. In DNA, the CDR3 is TGTGCCAGCAGCTTATACCGGGGGCCTCGATATTTT. Protein product: CASSLYRGPRYF.

To note about this clone: Sequence at one end of the junction differs from germline and may be a read error. The J gene is TRBJ2-1, the V gene TRBV29-1, with 12 bases aligning to TRBD2. Germline V CDR1 and CDR2: SQVTM, ANQGSEA. CDR3 length equals 15 residues. CDR3 sequence: CSISTSGGNYIEQFF. The CDR3 nucleotides are TGCAGCATTAGCACTAGCGGGGGGAACTACATTGAGCAGTTCTTC.

This rearrangement joins TRBV7-9 to TRBJ1-1; TRBD1 is a possible D gene (5 bases). The CDR3 length is 14 residues. Between the trimmed V and J ends, which lost 2 bases and 4 bases, there was a span of 11 bases. CDR1 is SEHNR and CDR2 is FQNEAQ in the germline V gene (reference sequence). CDR3 DNA sequence: TGTGCCAGCAGCTTAAGGGGCGAGGGCACTGAAGCTTTCTTT. Amino acids: CASSLRGEGTEAFF.

The chain couples TRBV7-2 to TRBJ1-1; D call uncertain. V lost 5 bases, J lost 2 bases, and 9 bases lay in between. The CDR3 length is 13 residues. Germline CDR1 and CDR2: SGHTA and FQGNSA. The CDR3 spells CASSPTGNTEAFF. CDR3 DNA sequence: TGTGCCAGCAGCCCGACCGGTAACACTGAAGCTTTCTTT. The variable domain in full, with the rest retrieved from reference TRBV7-2 and TRBJ1-1, is GAGVSQSPSNKVTEKGKDVELRCDPISGHTALYWYRQSLGQGLEFLIYFQGNSAPDKSGLPSDRFSAERTGGSVSTLTIQRTQQEDSAVYLCASSPTGNTEAFFGQGTRLTVV.

The V gene is TRBV30, the J gene TRBJ2-7, with a possible D match to TRBD1 (7 bases). Germline-derived CDR1 and CDR2 are GTSNPN and SVGIG (reference sequence). Trimming took off 2 bases at V and 4 bases at J, with 15 bases between the two ends. The CDR3 has 14 amino acids. CDR3 DNA sequence: TGTGCCTGGAGTACTCCGACAGGGAGGTACGAGCAGTACTTC. Its protein product is CAWSTPTGRYEQYF.

The chain employs TRBV2 and TRBJ2-3; D unclear. The germline CDR1 and CDR2 sequences are SNHLY and FYNNEI. V was clipped by 6 bases and J by 1 base, with 11 bases between them. The length of the CDR3 is 14 residues. CDR3 residues: CASSTSWGTDTQYF. The CDR3 coding sequence is TGTGCCAGCAGCACCTCTTGGGGCACAGATACGCAGTATTTT. Full variable domain (missing parts from reference TRBV2 and TRBJ2-3): EPEVTQTPSHQVTQMGQEVILRCVPISNHLYFYWYRQILGQKVEFLVSFYNNEISEKSEIFDDQFSVERPDGSNFTLKIRSTKLEDSAMYFCASSTSWGTDTQYFGPGTRLTVL.

The V and J genes are TRBV6-4 and TRBJ2-1; 8 bases align to TRBD1. Losses at the gene ends were 6 bases for V and 8 bases for J; bases not matched to a gene: 9. This CDR3 region has 14 residues. CDR1 is MRHNA, CDR2 SNTAGT, per germline. Here the CDR3 DNA reads TGTGCCAGCAGCCGGACAGGGCTTTTAGATGAGCAGTTCTTC. Its translation: CASSRTGLLDEQFF.

This clone occurred once. V and J are TRBV6-5 and TRBJ1-2; D gene ambiguous. This CDR3 contains 12 residues. Germline values: CDR1 MNHEY, CDR2 SVGAGI. The V and J ends lost 2 bases and 4 bases respectively, with 5 bases between them. The CDR3 DNA reads as TGTGCCAGCAGTTACGGTCCCTATGGCTACACCTTC. Translated: CASSYGPYGYTF.

V usage is TRBV4-2 and J usage is TRBJ2-7; TRBD2 matches at 9 bases. Per the germline V gene, CDR1 is LGHNA and CDR2 is YNFKEQ. The ends lost 4 bases at V and 4 bases at J; junction bases unmatched: 8. CDR3 size: 15 residues. The CDR3 reads CASSRDSGGQYEQYF. For the CDR3, the DNA is TGTGCCAGCAGCCGGGATAGCGGGGGACAGTACGAGCAGTACTTC.

The rearrangement uses TRBV29-1 and TRBJ1-2, with no clear D. The CDR3 is made up of 14 amino acids. The ends were cut back, 6 bases at V and 2 bases at J, with 16 bases in the middle. Germline V gene lookup returns CDR1 SQVTM and CDR2 ANQGSEA. CDR3 sequence: CSVKPGPRNYGYTF. The CDR3 nucleotides read TGCAGCGTCAAACCGGGCCCTAGAAACTATGGCTACACCTTC.

This chain uses TRBV11-2 with TRBJ2-7; possibly TRBD1 for D (5 bases). The CDR3 loop spans 14 amino acids. With 1 base removed from V and 4 bases from J, the gap between germline ends came to 11 bases. CDR1 and CDR2 from the germline V gene are SGHAT and FQNNGV. The CDR3, as DNA: TGTGCCAGCAGCTTAGCCCAGGGCACGTACGAGCAGTACTTC. This encodes CASSLAQGTYEQYF.